The rows below give T cell receptor beta chains drawn from one sample of a study of human T cells and chemical hapten exposure. TCRdb reprocessed the RACE reads via MiXCR and lists one record per CDR3 protein. Of approximately 120,000 distinct CDR3 sequences in the sample, roughly a tenth were seen once. Sequencing was performed on whole blood, taken in connection with sensitization to the hapten diphenylcyclopropenone (DPC). These receptors all stem from a middle-aged woman with alopecia areata. Some clones in this sample may be carry-over from other donors' samples. Both conserved end residues are trimmed from each CDR3. Each record gives: V gene, J gene, CDR3 protein.

V gene: TRBV24-1; J gene: TRBJ2-5; CDR3 protein: AVQPGPQETQY
V gene: TRBV25-1; J gene: TRBJ2-5; CDR3 protein: ASSVGGAGETQY
V gene: TRBV6-5; J gene: TRBJ2-3; CDR3 protein: ASSYGLAATDTQY
V gene: TRBV6-2/TRBV6-3; J gene: TRBJ2-3; CDR3 protein: ASSRTGGPYTQY
V gene: TRBV6-6; J gene: TRBJ2-1; CDR3 protein: ASSRTGSLEQF
V gene: TRBV27; J gene: TRBJ2-5; CDR3 protein: ASSRQGPSQETQY
V gene: TRBV4-1; J gene: TRBJ2-3; CDR3 protein: ASSQVGTRDTQY
V gene: TRBV2; J gene: TRBJ1-2; CDR3 protein: ASSPRGPNASGYT
V gene: TRBV27; J gene: TRBJ2-3; CDR3 protein: ASSLGLAGPNRDTQY
V gene: TRBV4-2; J gene: TRBJ2-2; CDR3 protein: ASSQGGLANTGELF
V gene: TRBV12-3/TRBV12-4; J gene: TRBJ2-5; CDR3 protein: ASSFGLAGGLGRETQY
V gene: TRBV6-6; J gene: TRBJ1-1; CDR3 protein: ASSYPARGTEAF
V gene: TRBV11-2; J gene: TRBJ2-1; CDR3 protein: ASRVLIANEQF
V gene: TRBV7-9; J gene: TRBJ2-2; CDR3 protein: ASSLRQGWTGELF
V gene: TRBV4-3; J gene: TRBJ1-2; CDR3 protein: ASSHEDATQPNYGYT
V gene: TRBV10-3; J gene: TRBJ1-1; CDR3 protein: AISERGWNTEAF
V gene: TRBV11-2; J gene: TRBJ2-2; CDR3 protein: ASSGLGGRTGELF
V gene: TRBV2; J gene: TRBJ2-5; CDR3 protein: ATLTSVQETQY
V gene: TRBV7-9; J gene: TRBJ1-3; CDR3 protein: ASSLGTRGMSSGNTIY
V gene: TRBV29-1; J gene: TRBJ1-1; CDR3 protein: SVEGVPNTEAF
V gene: TRBV27; J gene: TRBJ1-5; CDR3 protein: ASSSKNSNQPQH
V gene: TRBV4-1; J gene: TRBJ1-2; CDR3 protein: ASSQEDRSLYGYT
V gene: TRBV18; J gene: TRBJ2-2; CDR3 protein: ASSTSGAGELF
V gene: TRBV11-2; J gene: TRBJ2-1; CDR3 protein: ASSFEAGRYNEQF